This T cell receptor (beta chain) was sequenced in a study of Ad26.COV2.S vaccination and SARS-CoV-2 variants. Study at large: Once, or twice with 56 days between doses, Ad26.COV2.S was given intramuscularly.

Treatment of the sample: around 19 received Ad26.COV2.S at low or high dose, single or two shots; about 5 received placebo; per-sample allocation not given. The study sampled participants on day 63 after the first vaccine or placebo injection. Wuhan-strain SARS-CoV-2 spike was expressed by the Ad26 vector that made up the vaccine. There are 14 residues in the CDR3. The V gene lost 0 bases and the J gene lost 7 bases, with 11 bases spanning the gap. Per germline, CDR1 SGHRS and CDR2 YFSETQ. General study results and limits: Quantification of TCR breadth and depth may have yielded underestimates of total T cell responses. People given the vaccine had a wider spike-specific TCR breadth than placebo recipients did.

Produced via immunoSEQ multiplex PCR; TCRdb's table is partial and in-frame only. Found here are approximately 350,000 clones, 83% of them singletons; the top ten hold almost 7.5%. Comment on this clone: Antigen unknown.

This clonotype was sampled from a person aged 18-65 years who received the Ad26.COV2.S COVID-19 vaccine or a placebo. This specimen consisted of peripheral blood, obtained in a trial of Ad26.COV2.S vaccine versus placebo. The chain combines TRBV5-1 with TRBJ2-1; D possibly corresponds to TRBD1 (6 bases). The CDR3 loop is CASSLAGVANEQFF. The CDR3 nucleotides read TGCGCCAGCAGCTTGGCAGGGGTTGCGAATGAGCAGTTCTTC.